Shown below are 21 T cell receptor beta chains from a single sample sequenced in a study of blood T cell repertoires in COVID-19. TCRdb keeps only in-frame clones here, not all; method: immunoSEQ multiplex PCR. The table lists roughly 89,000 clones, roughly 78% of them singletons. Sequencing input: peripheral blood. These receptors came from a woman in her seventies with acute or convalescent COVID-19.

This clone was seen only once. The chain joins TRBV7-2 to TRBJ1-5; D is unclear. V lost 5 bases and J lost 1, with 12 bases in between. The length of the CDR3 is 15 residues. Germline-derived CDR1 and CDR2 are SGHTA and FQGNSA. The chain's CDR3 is CASSKSRNSNQPQHF. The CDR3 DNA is TGTGCCAGCAGCAAATCTAGGAACAGCAATCAGCCCCAGCATTTT.

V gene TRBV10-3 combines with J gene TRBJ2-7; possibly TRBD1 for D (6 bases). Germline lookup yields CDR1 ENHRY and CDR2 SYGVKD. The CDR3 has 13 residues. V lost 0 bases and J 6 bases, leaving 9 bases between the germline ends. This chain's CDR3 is CAISESSGVEQYF. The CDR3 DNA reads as TGTGCCATCAGTGAGTCTTCAGGGGTCGAGCAGTACTTC.

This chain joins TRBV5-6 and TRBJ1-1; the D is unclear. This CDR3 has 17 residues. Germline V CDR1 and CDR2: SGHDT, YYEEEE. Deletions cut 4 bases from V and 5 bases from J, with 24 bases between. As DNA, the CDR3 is TGTGCCAGCAGCACGGCGCGGGGAGTGGGATCTCTGACTGAAGCTTTCTTT. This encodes CASSTARGVGSLTEAFF.

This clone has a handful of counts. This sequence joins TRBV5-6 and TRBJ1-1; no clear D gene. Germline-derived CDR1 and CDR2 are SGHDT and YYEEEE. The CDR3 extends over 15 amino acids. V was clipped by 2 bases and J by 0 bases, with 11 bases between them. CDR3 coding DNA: TGTGCCAGCAGCTTTTCCCCCGTTTTGAACACTGAAGCTTTCTTT. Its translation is CASSFSPVLNTEAFF.

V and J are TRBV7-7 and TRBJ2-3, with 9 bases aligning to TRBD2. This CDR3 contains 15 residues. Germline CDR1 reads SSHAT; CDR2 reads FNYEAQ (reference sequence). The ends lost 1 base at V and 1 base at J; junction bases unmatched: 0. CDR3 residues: CASSLGLAGTDTQYF. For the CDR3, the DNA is TGTGCCAGCAGCTTAGGACTAGCGGGCACAGATACGCAGTATTTT. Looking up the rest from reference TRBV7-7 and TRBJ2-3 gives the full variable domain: GAGVSQSPRYKVTKRGQDVTLRCDPISSHATLYWYQQALGQGPEFLTYFNYEAQPDKSGLPSDRFSAERPEGSISTLTIQRTEQRDSAMYRCASSLGLAGTDTQYFGPGTRLTVL.

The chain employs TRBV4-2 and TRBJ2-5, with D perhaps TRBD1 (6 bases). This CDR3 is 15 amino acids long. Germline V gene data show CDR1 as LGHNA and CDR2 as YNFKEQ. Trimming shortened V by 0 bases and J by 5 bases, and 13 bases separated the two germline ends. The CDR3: CASSQDRTGSETQYF. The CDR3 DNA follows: TGTGCCAGCAGCCAAGACCGAACAGGGTCGGAGACCCAGTACTTC.

The CDR3 DNA reads as TGTGCCAGCAGCTTGGGGAGGGGGGACCACGAGCAGTACTTC. Protein: CASSLGRGDHEQYF. The rearrangement uses TRBV7-2 and TRBJ2-7, with D maybe TRBD2 (7 bases). This CDR3 spans 14 amino acids. V was trimmed by 3 bases and J by 5 bases, leaving 14 bases between them. Germline-derived CDR1 and CDR2 are SGHTA and FQGNSA.

DNA for the CDR3: TGTGCCAGCAGCCAATCAGTGAGGACAGGGATCAAAAACATTCAGTACTTC. Its protein product is CASSQSVRTGIKNIQYF. The chain uses TRBV3-1 (or the pseudogene TRBV3-2) and TRBJ2-4; 8 bases align to TRBD1. The V and J ends lost 2 bases and 3 bases, in that order; junction bases with no gene match: 9. This CDR3 is built from 17 residues. Looked up from germline, CDR1 is LGHDT and CDR2 is YNNKEL (reference sequence).

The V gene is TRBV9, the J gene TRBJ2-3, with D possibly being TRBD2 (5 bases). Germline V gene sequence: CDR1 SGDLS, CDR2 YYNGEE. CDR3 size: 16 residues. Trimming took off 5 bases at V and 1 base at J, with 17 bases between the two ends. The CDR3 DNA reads TGTGCCAGCAGTTATCTAGCTCACTCTGGCACAGATACGCAGTATTTT. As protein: CASSYLAHSGTDTQYF.

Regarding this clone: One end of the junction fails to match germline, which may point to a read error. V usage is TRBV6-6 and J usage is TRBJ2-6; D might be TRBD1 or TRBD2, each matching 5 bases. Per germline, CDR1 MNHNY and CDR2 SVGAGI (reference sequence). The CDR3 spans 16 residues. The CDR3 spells CASSDSGHSGANVLTF. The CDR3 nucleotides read TGTGCCAGCAGTGACTCGGGGCACTCTGGGGCCAACGTCCTGACTTTC.

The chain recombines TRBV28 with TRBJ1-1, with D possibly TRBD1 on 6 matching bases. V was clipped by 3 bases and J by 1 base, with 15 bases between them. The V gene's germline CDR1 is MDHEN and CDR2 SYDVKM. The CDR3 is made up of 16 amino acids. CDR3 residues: CASSLMARQANTEAFF. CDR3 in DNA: TGTGCCAGCAGTTTGATGGCCCGACAGGCGAACACTGAAGCTTTCTTT.

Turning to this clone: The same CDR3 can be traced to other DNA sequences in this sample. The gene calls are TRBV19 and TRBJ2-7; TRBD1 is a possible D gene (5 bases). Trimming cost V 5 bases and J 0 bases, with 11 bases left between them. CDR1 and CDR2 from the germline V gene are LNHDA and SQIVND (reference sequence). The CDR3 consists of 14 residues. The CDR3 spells CASSSTGDSYEQYF. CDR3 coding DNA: TGTGCCAGTAGTTCTACAGGAGACTCCTACGAGCAGTACTTC.

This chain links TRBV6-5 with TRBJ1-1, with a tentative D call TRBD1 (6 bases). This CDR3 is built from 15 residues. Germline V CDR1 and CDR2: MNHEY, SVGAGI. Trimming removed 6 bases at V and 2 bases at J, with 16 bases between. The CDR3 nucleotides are TGTGCCAGCAGCTTACAGGGATCGGTTAACACTGAAGCTTTCTTT. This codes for CASSLQGSVNTEAFF.

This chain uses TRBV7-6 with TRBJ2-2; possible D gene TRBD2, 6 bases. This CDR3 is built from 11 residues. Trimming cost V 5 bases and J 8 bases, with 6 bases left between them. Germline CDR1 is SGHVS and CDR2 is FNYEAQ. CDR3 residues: CASSRGGELFF. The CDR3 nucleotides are TGTGCCAGCAGCCGGGGGGGGGAGCTGTTTTTT.

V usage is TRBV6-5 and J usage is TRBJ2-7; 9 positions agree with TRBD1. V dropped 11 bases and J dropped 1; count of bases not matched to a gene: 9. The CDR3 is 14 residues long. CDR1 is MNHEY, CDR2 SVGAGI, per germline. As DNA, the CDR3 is TGTGCCTCTTCACAGGGGGCGAGTTCCTACGAGCAGTACTTC. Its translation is CASSQGASSYEQYF.

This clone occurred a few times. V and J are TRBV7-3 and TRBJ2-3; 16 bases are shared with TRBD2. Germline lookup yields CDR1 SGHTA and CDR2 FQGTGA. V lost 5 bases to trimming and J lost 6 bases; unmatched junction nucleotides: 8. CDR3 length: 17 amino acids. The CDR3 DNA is TGTGCCAGCAGCGCAGGGACTAGCGGGAGGGCAGGTGATACGCAGTATTTT. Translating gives CASSAGTSGRAGDTQYF.

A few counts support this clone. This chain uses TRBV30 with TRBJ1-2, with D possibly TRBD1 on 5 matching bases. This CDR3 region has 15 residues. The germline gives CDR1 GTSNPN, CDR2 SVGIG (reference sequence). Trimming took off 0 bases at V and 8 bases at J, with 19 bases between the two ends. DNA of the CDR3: TGTGCCTGGAGTGTTCGACAGTTGGGGTATGCGGGCTACACCTTC. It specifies CAWSVRQLGYAGYTF.

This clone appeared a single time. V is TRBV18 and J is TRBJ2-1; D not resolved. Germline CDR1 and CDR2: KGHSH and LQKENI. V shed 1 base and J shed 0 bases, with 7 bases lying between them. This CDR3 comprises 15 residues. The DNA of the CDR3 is TGTGCCAGCTCACCACGCACTAACTCCTACAATGAGCAGTTCTTC. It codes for CASSPRTNSYNEQFF.

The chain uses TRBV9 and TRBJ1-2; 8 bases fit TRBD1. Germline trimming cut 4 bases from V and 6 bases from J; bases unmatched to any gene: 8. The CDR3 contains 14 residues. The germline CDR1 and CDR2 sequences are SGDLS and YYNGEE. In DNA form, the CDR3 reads TGTGCCAGCAGCCCCCACCAGGGGGCCGATGGCTACACCTTC. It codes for CASSPHQGADGYTF.

CDR3 nucleotides: TGTGCCAGCAGTTCGGACAGGGGCTCCTACAATGAGCAGTTCTTC. Protein sequence: CASSSDRGSYNEQFF. This sequence joins TRBV5-4 and TRBJ2-1, with 9 bases lining up with TRBD1. The V segment lost 5 bases and the J segment 0 bases; nucleotides outside the gene matches: 3. The CDR3 spans 15 residues. Per germline, CDR1 SGHNT and CDR2 YYREEE (reference sequence).

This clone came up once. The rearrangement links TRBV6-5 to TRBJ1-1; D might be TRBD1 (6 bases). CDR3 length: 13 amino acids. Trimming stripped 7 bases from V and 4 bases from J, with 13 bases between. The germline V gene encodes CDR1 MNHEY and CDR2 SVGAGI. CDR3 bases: TGTGCCAGCACCGGGGGGCCCAGCACTGAAGCTTTCTTT. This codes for CASTGGPSTEAFF.